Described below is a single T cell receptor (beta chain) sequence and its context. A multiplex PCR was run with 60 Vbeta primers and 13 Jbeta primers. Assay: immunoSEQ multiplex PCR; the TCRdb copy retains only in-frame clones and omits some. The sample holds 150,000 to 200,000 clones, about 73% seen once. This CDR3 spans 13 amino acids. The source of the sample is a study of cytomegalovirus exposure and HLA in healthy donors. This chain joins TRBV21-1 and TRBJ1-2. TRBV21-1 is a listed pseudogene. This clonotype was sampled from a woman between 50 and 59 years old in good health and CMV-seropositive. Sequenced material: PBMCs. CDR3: CASSKVRAYGYTF. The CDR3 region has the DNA TGTGCCAGCAGCAAAGTGAGGGCGTATGGCTACACCTTC.